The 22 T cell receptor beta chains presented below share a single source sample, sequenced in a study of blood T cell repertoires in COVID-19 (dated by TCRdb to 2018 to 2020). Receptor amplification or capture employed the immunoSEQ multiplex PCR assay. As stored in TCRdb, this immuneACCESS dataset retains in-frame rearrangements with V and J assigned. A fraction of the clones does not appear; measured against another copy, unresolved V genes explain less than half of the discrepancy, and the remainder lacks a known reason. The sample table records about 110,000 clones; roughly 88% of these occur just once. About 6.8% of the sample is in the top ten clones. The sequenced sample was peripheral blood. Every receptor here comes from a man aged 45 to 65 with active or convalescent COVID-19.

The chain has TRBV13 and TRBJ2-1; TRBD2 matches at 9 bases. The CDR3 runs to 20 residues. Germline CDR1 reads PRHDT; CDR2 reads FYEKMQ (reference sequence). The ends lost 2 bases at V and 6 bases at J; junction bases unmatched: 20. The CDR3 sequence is CASSLRGVGGGRALGNEQFF. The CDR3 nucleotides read TGTGCCAGCAGCTTAAGGGGGGTAGGCGGCGGGAGGGCCCTGGGCAATGAGCAGTTCTTC.

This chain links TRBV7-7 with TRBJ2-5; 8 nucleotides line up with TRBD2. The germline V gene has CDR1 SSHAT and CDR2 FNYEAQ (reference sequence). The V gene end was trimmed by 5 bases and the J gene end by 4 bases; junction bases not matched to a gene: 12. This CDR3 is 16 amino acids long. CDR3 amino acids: CASSQILAGGIETQYF. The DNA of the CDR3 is TGTGCCAGCAGCCAGATTTTGGCGGGAGGAATAGAGACCCAGTACTTC.

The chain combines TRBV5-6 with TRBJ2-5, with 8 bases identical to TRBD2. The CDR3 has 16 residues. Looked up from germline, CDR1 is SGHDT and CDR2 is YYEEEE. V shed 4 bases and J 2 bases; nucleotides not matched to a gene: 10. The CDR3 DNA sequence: TGTGCCAGCAGCCGGACTGGGCGGGAGGCTCAAGAGACCCAGTACTTC. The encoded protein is CASSRTGREAQETQYF.

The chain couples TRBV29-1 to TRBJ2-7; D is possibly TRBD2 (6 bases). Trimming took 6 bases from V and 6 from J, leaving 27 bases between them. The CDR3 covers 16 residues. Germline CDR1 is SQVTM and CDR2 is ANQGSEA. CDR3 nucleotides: TGCAGCGTCTGTAGGGATTTCGGCGGAGGGTCTTGCGAGCAGTACTTC. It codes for CSVCRDFGGGSCEQYF.

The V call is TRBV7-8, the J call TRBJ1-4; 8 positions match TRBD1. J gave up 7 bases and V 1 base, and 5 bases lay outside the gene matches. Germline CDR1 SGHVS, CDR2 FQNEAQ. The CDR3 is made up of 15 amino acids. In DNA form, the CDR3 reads TGTGCCAGCAGCTTAGAGGGGGACAGGCGTGAAAAACTGTTTTTT. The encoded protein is CASSLEGDRREKLFF.

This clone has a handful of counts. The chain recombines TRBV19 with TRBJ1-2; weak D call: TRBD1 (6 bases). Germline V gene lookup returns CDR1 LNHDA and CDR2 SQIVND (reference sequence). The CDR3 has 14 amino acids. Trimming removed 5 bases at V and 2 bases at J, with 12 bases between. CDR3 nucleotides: TGTGCCAGTAGTGAGGACAGCTTAAACTATGGCTACACCTTC. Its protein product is CASSEDSLNYGYTF.

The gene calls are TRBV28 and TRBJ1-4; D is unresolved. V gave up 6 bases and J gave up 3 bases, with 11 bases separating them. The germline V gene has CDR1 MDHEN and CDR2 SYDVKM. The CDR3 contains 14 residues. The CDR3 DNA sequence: TGTGCCAGCAGAGTGTCAGGCCCTAATGAAAAACTGTTTTTT. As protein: CASRVSGPNEKLFF. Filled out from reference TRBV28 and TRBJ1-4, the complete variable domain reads DVKVTQSSRYLVKRTGEKVFLECVQDMDHENMFWYRQDPGLGLRLIYFSYDVKMKEKGDIPEGYSVSREKKERFSLILESASTNQTSMYLCASRVSGPNEKLFFGSGTQLSVL.

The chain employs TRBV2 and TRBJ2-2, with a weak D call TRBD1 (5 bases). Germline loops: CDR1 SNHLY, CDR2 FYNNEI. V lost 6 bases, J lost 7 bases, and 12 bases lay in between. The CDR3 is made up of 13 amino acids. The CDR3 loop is CASRIKGVGELFF. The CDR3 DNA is TGTGCCAGCAGGATCAAAGGGGTCGGGGAGCTGTTTTTT.

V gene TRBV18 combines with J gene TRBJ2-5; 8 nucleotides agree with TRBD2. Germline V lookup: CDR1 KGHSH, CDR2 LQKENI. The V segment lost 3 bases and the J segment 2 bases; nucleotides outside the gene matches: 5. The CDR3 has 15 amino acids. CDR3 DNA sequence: TGTGCCAGCTCACCGCGGGGGGCGGCGCAAGAGACCCAGTACTTC. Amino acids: CASSPRGAAQETQYF. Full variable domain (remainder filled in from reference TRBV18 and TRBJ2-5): NAGVMQNPRHLVRRRGQEARLRCSPMKGHSHVYWYRQLPEEGLKFMVYLQKENIIDESGMPKERFSAEFPKEGPSILRIQQVVRGDSAAYFCASSPRGAAQETQYFGPGTRLLVL.

The CDR3 DNA reads TGTGCCAGCAGAGGTGCGGGGATCTATGGCTACACCTTC. It specifies CASRGAGIYGYTF. The V gene is TRBV6-5, the J gene TRBJ1-2; no clear D gene. Trimming removed 6 bases at V and 4 bases at J, with 12 bases between. Germline V gene lookup returns CDR1 MNHEY and CDR2 SVGAGI. The length of the CDR3 is 13 residues.

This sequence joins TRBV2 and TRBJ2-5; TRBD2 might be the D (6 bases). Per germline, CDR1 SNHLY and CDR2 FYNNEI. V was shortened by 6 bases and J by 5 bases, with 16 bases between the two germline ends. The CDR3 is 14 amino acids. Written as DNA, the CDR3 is TGTGCCAGCAGCCCGACTAGGGCGGGGGAGACCCAGTACTTC. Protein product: CASSPTRAGETQYF.

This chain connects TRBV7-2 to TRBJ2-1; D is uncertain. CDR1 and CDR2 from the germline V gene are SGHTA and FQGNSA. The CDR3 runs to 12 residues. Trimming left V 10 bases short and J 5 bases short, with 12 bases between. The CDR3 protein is CATPGEHNEQFF. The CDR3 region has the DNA TGTGCCACCCCTGGAGAGCACAATGAGCAGTTCTTC.

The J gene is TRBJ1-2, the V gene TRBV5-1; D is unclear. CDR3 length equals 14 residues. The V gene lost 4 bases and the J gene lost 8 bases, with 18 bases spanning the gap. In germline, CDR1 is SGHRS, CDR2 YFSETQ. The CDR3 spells CASSLRPGRGGYTF. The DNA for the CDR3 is TGCGCCAGCAGCCTCCGGCCAGGTCGGGGAGGCTACACCTTC.

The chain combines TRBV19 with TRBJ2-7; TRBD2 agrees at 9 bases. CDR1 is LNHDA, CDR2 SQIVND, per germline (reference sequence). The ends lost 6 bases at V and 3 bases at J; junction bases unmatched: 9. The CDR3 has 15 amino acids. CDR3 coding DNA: TGTGCCAGTAGCCTAACTAGCGGGCTATTCTACGAGCAGTACTTC. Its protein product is CASSLTSGLFYEQYF.

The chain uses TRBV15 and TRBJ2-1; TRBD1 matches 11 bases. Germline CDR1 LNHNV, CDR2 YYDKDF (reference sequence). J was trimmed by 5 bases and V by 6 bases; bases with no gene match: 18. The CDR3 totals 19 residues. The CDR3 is CATREDRGRRLGSHNEQFF. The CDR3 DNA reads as TGTGCCACCAGGGAGGACAGGGGGCGCAGGCTAGGGAGTCACAATGAGCAGTTCTTC.

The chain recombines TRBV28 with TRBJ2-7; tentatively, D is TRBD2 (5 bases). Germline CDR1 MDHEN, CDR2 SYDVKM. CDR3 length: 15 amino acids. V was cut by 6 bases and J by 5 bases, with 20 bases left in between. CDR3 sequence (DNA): TGTGCCAGCAGACTCGCGGGTCCCGTGAAAGACGAGCAGTACTTC. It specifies CASRLAGPVKDEQYF.

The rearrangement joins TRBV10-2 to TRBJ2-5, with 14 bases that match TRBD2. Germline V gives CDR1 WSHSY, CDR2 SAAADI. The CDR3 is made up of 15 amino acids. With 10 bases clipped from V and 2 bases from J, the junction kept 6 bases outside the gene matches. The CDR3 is CATRLAGGGQETQYF. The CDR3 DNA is TGCGCCACGAGACTAGCGGGGGGGGGACAAGAGACCCAGTACTTC.

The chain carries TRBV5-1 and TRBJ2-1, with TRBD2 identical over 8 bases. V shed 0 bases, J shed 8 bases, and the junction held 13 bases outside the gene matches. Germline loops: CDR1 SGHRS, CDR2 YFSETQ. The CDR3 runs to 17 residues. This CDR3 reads CASSLALASGLMDEQFF. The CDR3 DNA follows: TGCGCCAGCAGCTTGGCCTTAGCTAGCGGGCTAATGGATGAGCAGTTCTTC.

This CDR3 reads CASSVGRSGNEKLFF. Here the CDR3 DNA reads TGTGCCAGCAGCGTAGGGAGATCCGGGAATGAAAAACTGTTTTTT. The genes are TRBV9 and TRBJ1-4; D is ambiguous. Germline CDR1 SGDLS, CDR2 YYNGEE. This CDR3 has 15 residues. V lost 0 bases, J lost 5 bases, and 11 bases lay in between.

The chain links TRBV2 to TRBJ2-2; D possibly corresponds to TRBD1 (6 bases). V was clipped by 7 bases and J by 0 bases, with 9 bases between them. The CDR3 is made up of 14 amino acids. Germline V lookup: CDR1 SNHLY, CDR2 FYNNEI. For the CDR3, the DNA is TGTGCCAGCAATCACAGGGCGAACACCGGGGAGCTGTTTTTT. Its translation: CASNHRANTGELFF.

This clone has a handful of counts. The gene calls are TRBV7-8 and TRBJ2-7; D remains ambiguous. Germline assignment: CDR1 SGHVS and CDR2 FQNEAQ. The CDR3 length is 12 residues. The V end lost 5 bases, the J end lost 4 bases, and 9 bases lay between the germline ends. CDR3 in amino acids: CASSLQLYEQYF. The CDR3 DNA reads TGTGCCAGCAGCCTACAGCTGTACGAGCAGTACTTC.

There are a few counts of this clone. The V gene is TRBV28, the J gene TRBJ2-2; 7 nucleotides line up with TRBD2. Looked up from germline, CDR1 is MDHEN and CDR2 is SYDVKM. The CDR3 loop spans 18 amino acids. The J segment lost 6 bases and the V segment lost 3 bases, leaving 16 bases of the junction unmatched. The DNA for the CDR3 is TGTGCCAGCAGTTTCCCAGCTAGCGGTTCTCTACTCGCCGGGGAGCTGTTTTTT. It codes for CASSFPASGSLLAGELFF. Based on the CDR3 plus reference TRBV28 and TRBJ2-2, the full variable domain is DVKVTQSSRYLVKRTGEKVFLECVQDMDHENMFWYRQDPGLGLRLIYFSYDVKMKEKGDIPEGYSVSREKKERFSLILESASTNQTSMYLCASSFPASGSLLAGELFFGEGSRLTVL.